The clone carrying this T cell receptor beta chain was detected a few times. Measured with immunoSEQ multiplex PCR; TCRdb has only the in-frame clones, and not every one. Altogether some 180,000 clones are present, 86% being singletons, with the ten largest covering 7.2%. This entry belongs to a study of cytomegalovirus exposure and HLA in healthy donors. This CDR3 has 12 amino acids. V lost 5 bases and J lost 8, with 12 bases in between. CDR1 MNHEY and CDR2 SVGAGI come from the germline V gene. This chain uses TRBV6-5 with TRBJ1-1; D uncertain. Input material: PBMCs. The source of this sequence is a man aged 30 to 39 in good health and CMV-seropositive. The CDR3 is CASSRHNGEAFF. The CDR3, as DNA: TGTGCCAGCAGTAGACACAATGGGGAAGCTTTCTTT.